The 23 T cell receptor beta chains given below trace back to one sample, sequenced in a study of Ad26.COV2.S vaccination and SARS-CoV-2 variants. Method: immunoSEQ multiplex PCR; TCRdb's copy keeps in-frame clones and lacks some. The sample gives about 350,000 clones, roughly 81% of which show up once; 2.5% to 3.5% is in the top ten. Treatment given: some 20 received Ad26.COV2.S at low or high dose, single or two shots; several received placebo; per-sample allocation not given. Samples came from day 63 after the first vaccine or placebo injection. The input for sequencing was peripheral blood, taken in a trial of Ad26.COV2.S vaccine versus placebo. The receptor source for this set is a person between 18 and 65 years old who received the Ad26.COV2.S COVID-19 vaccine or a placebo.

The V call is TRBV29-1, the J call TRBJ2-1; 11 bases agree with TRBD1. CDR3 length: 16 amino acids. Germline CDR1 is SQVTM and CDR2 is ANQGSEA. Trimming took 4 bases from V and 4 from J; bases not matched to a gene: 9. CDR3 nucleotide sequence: TGCAGCGTTGTCCGCGGTGGGACAGGGGGATACAATGAGCAGTTCTTC. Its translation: CSVVRGGTGGYNEQFF.

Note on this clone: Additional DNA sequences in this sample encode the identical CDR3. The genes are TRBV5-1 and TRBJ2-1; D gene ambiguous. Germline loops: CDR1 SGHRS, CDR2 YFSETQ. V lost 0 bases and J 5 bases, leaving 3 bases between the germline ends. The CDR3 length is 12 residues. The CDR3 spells CASSLEDNEQFF. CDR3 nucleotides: TGCGCCAGCAGCTTGGAGGACAATGAGCAGTTCTTC.

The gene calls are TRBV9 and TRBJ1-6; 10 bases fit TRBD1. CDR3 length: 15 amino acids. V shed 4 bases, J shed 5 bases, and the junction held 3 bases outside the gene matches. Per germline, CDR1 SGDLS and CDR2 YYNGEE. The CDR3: CASSTGQGNNSPLHF. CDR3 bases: TGTGCCAGCAGCACGGGACAGGGGAATAATTCACCCCTCCACTTT.

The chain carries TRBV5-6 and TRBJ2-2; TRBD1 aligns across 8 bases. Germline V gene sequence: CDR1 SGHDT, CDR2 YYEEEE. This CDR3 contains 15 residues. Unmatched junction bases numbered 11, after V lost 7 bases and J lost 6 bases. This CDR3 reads CASPPRTGKPGELFF. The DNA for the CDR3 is TGTGCCAGCCCTCCACGGACAGGGAAACCCGGGGAGCTGTTTTTT.

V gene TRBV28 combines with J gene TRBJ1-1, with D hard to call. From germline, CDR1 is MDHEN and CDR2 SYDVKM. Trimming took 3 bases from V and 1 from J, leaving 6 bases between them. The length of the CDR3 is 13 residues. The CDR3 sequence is CASSFTENTEAFF. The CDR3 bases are TGTGCCAGCAGTTTTACGGAGAACACTGAAGCTTTCTTT.

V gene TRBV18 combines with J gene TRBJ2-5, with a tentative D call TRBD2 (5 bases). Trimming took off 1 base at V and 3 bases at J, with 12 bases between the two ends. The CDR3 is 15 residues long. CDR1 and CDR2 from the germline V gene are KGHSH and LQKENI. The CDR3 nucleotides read TGTGCCAGCTCACCACGTGGACTCCCTAAAGAGACCCAGTACTTC. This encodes CASSPRGLPKETQYF.

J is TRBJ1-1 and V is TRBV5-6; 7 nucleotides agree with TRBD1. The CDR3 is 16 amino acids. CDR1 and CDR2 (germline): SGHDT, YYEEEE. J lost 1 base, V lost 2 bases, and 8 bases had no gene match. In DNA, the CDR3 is TGTGCCAGCAGCTTCCTTGGGGCAGGGGGGAACACTGAAGCTTTCTTT. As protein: CASSFLGAGGNTEAFF.

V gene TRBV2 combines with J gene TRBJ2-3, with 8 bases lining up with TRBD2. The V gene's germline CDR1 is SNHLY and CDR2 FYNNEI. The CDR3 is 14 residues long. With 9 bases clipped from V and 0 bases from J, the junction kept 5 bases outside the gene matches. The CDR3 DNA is TGTGCCAGGGCGGGGGGCACAAGCACAGATACGCAGTATTTT. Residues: CARAGGTSTDTQYF.

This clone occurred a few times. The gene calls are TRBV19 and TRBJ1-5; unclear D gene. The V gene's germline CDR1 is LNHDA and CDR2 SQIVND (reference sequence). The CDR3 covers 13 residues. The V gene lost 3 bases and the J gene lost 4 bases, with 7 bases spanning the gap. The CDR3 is CASSMVRNQPQHF. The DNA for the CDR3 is TGTGCCAGTAGTATGGTCAGGAATCAGCCCCAGCATTTT.

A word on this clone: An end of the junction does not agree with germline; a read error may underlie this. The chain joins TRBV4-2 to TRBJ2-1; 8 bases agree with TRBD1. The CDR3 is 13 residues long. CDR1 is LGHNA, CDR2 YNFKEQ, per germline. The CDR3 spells CASSQVSQGALVF. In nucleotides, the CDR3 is TGTGCCAGCAGCCAAGTCTCCCAGGGGGCCCTCGTCTTC.

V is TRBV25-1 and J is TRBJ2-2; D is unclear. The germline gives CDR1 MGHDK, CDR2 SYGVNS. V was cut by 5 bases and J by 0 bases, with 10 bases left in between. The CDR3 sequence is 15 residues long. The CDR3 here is CASSLYSPNTGELFF. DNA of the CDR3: TGTGCCAGCAGTTTGTACAGTCCGAACACCGGGGAGCTGTTTTTT. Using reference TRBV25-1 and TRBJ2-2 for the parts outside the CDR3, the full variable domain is EADIYQTPRYLVIGTGKKITLECSQTMGHDKMYWYQQDPGMELHLIHYSYGVNSTEKGDLSSESTVSRIRTEHFPLTLESARPSHTSQYLCASSLYSPNTGELFFGEGSRLTVL.

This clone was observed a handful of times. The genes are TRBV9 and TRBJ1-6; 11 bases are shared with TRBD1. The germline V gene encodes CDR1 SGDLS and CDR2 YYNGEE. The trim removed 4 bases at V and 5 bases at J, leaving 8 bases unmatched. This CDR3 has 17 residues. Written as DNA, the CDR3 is TGTGCCAGCAGCCCGGACAGGGGGCTTCAGCATAATTCACCCCTCCACTTT. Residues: CASSPDRGLQHNSPLHF.

For the CDR3, the DNA is TGTGCCAGCTCACCACCAACCTCCTACGAGCAGTACTTC. As protein: CASSPPTSYEQYF. The rearrangement joins TRBV18 to TRBJ2-7; D not certain. Trimming cost V 0 bases and J 0 bases, with 3 bases left between them. This CDR3 spans 13 amino acids. Looked up from germline, CDR1 is KGHSH and CDR2 is LQKENI.

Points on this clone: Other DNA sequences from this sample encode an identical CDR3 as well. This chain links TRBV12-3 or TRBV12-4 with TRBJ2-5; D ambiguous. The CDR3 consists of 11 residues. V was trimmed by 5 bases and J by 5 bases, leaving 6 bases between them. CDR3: CASSLGETQYF. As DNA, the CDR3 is TGTGCCAGCAGTCTCGGGGAGACCCAGTACTTC.

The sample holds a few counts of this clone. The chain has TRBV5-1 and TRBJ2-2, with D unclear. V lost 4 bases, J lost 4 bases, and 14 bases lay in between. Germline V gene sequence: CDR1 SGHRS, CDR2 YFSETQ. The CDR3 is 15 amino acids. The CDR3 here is CASSASFVGTGELFF. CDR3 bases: TGCGCCAGCAGCGCCTCGTTTGTAGGCACCGGGGAGCTGTTTTTT.

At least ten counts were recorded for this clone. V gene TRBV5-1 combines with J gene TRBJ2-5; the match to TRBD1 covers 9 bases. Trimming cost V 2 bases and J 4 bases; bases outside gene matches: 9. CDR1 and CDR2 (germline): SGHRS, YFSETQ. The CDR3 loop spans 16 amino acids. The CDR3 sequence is CASSFFRTGVSETQYF. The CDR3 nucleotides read TGCGCCAGCAGCTTCTTCCGGACAGGGGTGTCAGAGACCCAGTACTTC.

Here the CDR3 reads CASSSRRQGIKETQYF. CDR3 coding DNA: TGTGCCAGCAGCTCCCGGAGACAGGGAATCAAAGAGACCCAGTACTTC. This chain uses TRBV7-2 with TRBJ2-5, with TRBD1 identical over 7 bases. V shed 4 bases, J shed 3 bases, and the junction held 11 bases outside the gene matches. Germline V gene lookup returns CDR1 SGHTA and CDR2 FQGNSA. CDR3 length: 16 amino acids.

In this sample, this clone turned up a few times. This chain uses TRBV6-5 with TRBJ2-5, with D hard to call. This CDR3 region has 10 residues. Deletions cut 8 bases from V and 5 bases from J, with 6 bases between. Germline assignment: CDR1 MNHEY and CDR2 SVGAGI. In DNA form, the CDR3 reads TGTGCCAGCGGCGTGGAGACCCAGTACTTC. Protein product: CASGVETQYF.

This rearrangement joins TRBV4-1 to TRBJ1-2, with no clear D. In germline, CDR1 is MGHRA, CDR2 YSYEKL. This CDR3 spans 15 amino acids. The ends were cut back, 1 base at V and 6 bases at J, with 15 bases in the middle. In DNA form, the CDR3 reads TGCGCCAGCAGCCAAGGGGAGACACCGAGAGATGGCTACACCTTC. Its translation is CASSQGETPRDGYTF.

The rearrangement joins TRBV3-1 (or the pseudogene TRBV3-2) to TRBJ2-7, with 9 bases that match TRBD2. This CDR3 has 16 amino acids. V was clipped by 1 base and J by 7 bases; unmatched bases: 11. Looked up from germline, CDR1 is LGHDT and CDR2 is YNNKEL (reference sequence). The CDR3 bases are TGTGCCAGCAGCCAAGTACCTAGCGGGATACGGAGTGAGCAGTACTTC. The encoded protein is CASSQVPSGIRSEQYF.

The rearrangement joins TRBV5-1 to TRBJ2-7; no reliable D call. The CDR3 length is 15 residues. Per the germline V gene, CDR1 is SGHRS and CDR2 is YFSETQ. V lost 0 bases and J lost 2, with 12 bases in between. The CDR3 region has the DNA TGCGCCAGCAGCTTGGCCCCGGGTCGCACCTACGAGCAGTACTTC. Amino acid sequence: CASSLAPGRTYEQYF.

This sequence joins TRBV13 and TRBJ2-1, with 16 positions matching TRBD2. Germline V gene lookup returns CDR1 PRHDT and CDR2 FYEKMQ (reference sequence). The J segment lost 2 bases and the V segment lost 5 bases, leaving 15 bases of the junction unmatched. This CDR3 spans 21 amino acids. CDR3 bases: TGTGCCAGCAGCGAGCTAGACCCGGGACTAGCGGGGGGGCAGCCCTACAATGAGCAGTTCTTC. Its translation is CASSELDPGLAGGQPYNEQFF.

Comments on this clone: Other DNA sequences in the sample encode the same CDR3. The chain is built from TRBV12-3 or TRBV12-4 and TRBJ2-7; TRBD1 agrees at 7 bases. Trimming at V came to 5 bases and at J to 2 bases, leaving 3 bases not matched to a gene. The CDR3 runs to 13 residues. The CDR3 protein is CASSRTGPYEQYF. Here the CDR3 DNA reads TGTGCCAGCAGTCGGACAGGACCCTACGAGCAGTACTTC.